Following are 2 T cell receptor beta chains from one sample sequenced in a study of OX40 agonist ivuxolimab in advanced cancers. Measured with immunoSEQ multiplex PCR; TCRdb has only the in-frame clones, and not every one. The repertoire consists of roughly 13,000 clones, with just under 90% occurring once and the leading ten covering 6.7%. Specimen: CD4+ or CD8+ T cells sorted from blood, collected in a trial of the OX40 agonist ivuxolimab. Receptors originate from an adult with an advanced solid tumor such as melanoma, head and neck, liver or kidney cancer.

V gene TRBV11-2 combines with J gene TRBJ2-1; 12 nucleotides line up with TRBD1. Germline V gene data show CDR1 as SGHAT and CDR2 as FQNNGV. Trimming removed 4 bases from V and 8 bases from J; junction bases left unmatched: 6. The CDR3 is made up of 15 amino acids. CDR3: CASSSGTGGWDEQFF. Here the CDR3 DNA reads TGTGCCAGCAGCTCGGGGACAGGGGGCTGGGATGAGCAGTTCTTC.

The chain is built from TRBV5-4 and TRBJ2-1; 10 bases are a match to TRBD1. Trimming at V came to 5 bases and at J to 5 bases, leaving 7 bases not matched to a gene. The CDR3 contains 15 residues. CDR1 is SGHNT and CDR2 is YYREEE in the germline V gene (reference sequence). This CDR3 is CASRSQDRGDNEQFF. CDR3 DNA: TGTGCCAGCAGGAGCCAGGACAGGGGGGACAATGAGCAGTTCTTC.